This T cell receptor beta chain was sequenced for a study of T cell repertoires in cytomegalovirus infection. With regard to this clonotype: The antigen remains unidentified.

This CDR3 contains 17 residues. The germline V gene encodes CDR1 ENHRY and CDR2 SYGVKD. The junction had 7 bases not matched to a gene; V was cut back by 6 bases and J by 2 bases. TCRdb re-analysed the reads in MiXCR, keeping a single row per CDR3 protein. The sample shows approximately 500,000 distinct CDR3 sequences, 30% to 40% of them seen only once. The sample was cultured PBMCs, taken from culture after CMV antigen stimulation. The gene calls are TRBV10-3 and TRBJ2-5; 15 nucleotides align to TRBD2. This TCR derives from a human donor in good health (CMV status not recorded). Some clones in this sample may be carry-over from other donors' samples. The CDR3 protein is CAISGTSGRMGQETQYF. The CDR3 coding sequence is TGTGCCATCAGCGGGACTAGCGGGAGGATGGGGCAAGAGACCCAGTACTTC.